These 2 T cell receptor beta chains were all obtained from the same sample, sequenced in a study of T cell repertoires in ileal Crohn's disease. Clones were read by immunoSEQ multiplex PCR, and TCRdb kept only the in-frame ones, dropping some. The sample records around 15,000 clones, under 80% being singletons. Specimen: ileal tissue. The receptors originated from an adult with Crohn's disease.

This clone is labeled as medium-sized. This chain connects TRBV21-1 to TRBJ1-1; the table's D call, TRBD1, has no DNA check behind it. TRBV21-1 is assigned pseudogene status. The CDR3 spans 14 residues. CDR3 sequence (DNA): TGTGCCAGCAGCAACCGGACAGGGGGGACTGAAGCTTTCTTT. Residues: CASSNRTGGTEAFF.

J is TRBJ2-5 and V is TRBV6-1, with D possibly being TRBD1 (6 bases). The CDR3 extends over 14 amino acids. CDR1 MNHNS and CDR2 SASEGT come from the germline V gene. V was trimmed by 3 bases and J by 2 bases, leaving 10 bases between them. CDR3 amino acids: CASSEGAAQETQYF. The CDR3 DNA sequence: TGTGCCAGCAGTGAGGGGGCAGCACAAGAGACCCAGTACTTC.